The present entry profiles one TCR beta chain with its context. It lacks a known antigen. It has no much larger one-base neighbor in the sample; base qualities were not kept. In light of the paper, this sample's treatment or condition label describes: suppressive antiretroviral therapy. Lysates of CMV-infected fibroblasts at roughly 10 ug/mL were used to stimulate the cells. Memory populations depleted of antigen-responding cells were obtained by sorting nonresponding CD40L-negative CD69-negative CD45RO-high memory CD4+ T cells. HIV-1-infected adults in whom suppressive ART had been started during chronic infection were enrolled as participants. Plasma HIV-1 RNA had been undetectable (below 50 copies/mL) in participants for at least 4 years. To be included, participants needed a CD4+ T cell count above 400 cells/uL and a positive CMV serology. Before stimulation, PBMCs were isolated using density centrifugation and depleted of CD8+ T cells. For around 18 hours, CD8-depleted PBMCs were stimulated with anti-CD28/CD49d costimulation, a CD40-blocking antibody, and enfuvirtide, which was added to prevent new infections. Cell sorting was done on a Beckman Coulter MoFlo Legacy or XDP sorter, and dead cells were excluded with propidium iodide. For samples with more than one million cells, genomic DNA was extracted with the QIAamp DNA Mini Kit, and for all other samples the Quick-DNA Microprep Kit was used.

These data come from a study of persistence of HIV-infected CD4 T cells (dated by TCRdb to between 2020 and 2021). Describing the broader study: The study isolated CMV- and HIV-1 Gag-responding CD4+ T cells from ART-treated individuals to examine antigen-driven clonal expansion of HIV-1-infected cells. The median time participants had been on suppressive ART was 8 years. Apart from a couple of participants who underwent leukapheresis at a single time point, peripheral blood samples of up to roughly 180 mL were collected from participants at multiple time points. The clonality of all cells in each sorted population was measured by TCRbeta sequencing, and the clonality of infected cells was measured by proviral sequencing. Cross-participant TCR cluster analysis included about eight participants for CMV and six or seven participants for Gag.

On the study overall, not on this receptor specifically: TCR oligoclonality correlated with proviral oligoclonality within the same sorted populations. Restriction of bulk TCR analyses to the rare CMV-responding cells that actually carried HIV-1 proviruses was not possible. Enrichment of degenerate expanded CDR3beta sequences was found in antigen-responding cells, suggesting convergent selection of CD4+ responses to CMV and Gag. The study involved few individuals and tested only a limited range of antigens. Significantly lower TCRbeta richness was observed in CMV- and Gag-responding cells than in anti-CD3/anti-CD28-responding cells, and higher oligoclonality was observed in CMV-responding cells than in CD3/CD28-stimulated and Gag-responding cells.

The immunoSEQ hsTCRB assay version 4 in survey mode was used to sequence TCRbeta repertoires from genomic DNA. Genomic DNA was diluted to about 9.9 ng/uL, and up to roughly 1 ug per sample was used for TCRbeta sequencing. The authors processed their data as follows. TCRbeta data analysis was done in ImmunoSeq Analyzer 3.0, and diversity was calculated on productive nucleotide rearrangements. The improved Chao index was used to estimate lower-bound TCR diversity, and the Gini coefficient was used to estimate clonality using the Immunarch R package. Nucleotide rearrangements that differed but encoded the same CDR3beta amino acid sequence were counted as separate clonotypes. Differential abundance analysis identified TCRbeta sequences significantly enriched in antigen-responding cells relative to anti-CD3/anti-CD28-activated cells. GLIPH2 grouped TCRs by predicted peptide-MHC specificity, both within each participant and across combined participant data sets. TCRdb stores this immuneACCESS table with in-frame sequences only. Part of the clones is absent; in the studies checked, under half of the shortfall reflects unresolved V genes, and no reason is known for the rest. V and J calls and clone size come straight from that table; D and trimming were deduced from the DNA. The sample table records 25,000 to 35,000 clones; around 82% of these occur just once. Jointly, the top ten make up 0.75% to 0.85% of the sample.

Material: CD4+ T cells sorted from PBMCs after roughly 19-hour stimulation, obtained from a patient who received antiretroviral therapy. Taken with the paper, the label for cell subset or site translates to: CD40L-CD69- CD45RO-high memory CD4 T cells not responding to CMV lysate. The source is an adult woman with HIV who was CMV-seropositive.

The nucleotide sequence reads TGTGCCAGCAGTTTGGGGACAGCCTTAGGTGGAAACATTCAGTACTTC. The encoded protein is CASSLGTALGGNIQYF. The rearrangement combines TRBV6-5 with TRBJ2-4, and TRBD1 matches 7 of the central bases. Unmatched junction bases come to 12, with V trimmed by 4 bases and J by 6 bases. Spanning cysteine to phenylalanine, the CDR3 consists of 16 amino acids. CDR3 DNA is the only sequence kept; it has 48 bases, read in frame from the first base. CDR1 and CDR2 are read off the germline V gene as MNHEY and SVGAGI.